The source of this T cell receptor (beta chain) is a study of T cell responses to AZD1222 COVID-19 vaccine. The study, taken as a whole, reports: Spike-specific TCR breadth and depth went up after people got two AZD1222 doses. Variant regions that are unmutated are reportedly the target of nearly half of spike-specific TCRs. The span of vaccine-associated CD4 TCRs extended across spike, with dominance at 160-218 and 743-854.

Deletions cut 1 base from V and 0 bases from J, with 10 bases between. Looked up from germline, CDR1 is KGHSH and CDR2 is LQKENI. This CDR3 region has 16 residues. The assay was immunoSEQ multiplex PCR, and TCRdb's table has in-frame clones only and misses some. The repertoire holds 100,000 to 150,000 clones, 90% seen once, with 6% to 7.5% in the top ten. Remarks on this clone: Its antigen is unidentified.

The chain joins TRBV18 to TRBJ1-3; tentatively, D is TRBD1 (5 bases). The receptor was derived from an adult in good health. The material sequenced was peripheral blood, taken on day 0 of AZD1222 vaccination. CDR3: CASSPQDSRSGNTIYF. The CDR3 DNA sequence: TGTGCCAGCTCACCACAAGACAGCCGCTCTGGAAACACCATATATTTT.